What follows are 26 T cell receptor beta chains derived from one specimen sequenced in a study of molecular identifiers for immune sequencing clone quantification. TCRdb reanalysed the PCR reads using MiXCR and keeps one entry per CDR3 protein. The repertoire holds 62,000 or so distinct CDR3 sequences, with around a sixth as singletons. What was sequenced was naive CD8+ T cells from blood, with Jurkat cell RNA spiked in. Documented subset: FACS-sorted CD8+CD4-CCR7+CD45RA+ naive T cells. These receptors were obtained from a human donor in good health. Some libraries in this study had Jurkat cell RNA spiked in.

Ten or more counts support this clonotype. The chain employs TRBV15 and TRBJ2-2; D may be TRBD1 (5 bases). CDR3 length: 15 amino acids. The germline gives CDR1 LNHNV, CDR2 YYDKDF (reference sequence). V shed 5 bases and J shed 4 bases, with 14 bases lying between them. Here the CDR3 reads CATSVQDLVTGELFF. The CDR3 bases are TGTGCCACCAGCGTACAGGATCTGGTCACCGGGGAGCTGTTTTTT.

This clonotype was detected ten times or more. This chain links TRBV30 with TRBJ2-4; D is ambiguous. Trimming cost V 0 bases and J 0 bases, with 6 bases left between them. The CDR3 covers 14 residues. CDR1 and CDR2 from the germline V gene are GTSNPN and SVGIG (reference sequence). In DNA, the CDR3 is TGTGCCTGGAGTGTATGGGTAGCCAAAAACATTCAGTACTTC. Translating it yields CAWSVWVAKNIQYF.

This clonotype was counted ten times or more. This sequence joins TRBV11-2 and TRBJ2-7, with D maybe TRBD2 (6 bases). The length of the CDR3 is 13 residues. CDR1 and CDR2 (germline): SGHAT, FQNNGV. With 5 bases removed from V and 4 bases from J, the gap between germline ends came to 12 bases. The CDR3 is CASSTTRGYEQYF. For the CDR3, the DNA is TGTGCCAGCAGCACAACCCGGGGGTACGAGCAGTACTTC. Filled out from reference TRBV11-2 and TRBJ2-7, the complete variable domain reads EAGVAQSPRYKIIEKRQSVAFWCNPISGHATLYWYQQILGQGPKLLIQFQNNGVVDDSQLPKDRFSAERLKGVDSTLKIQPAKLEDSAVYLCASSTTRGYEQYFGPGTRLTVT.

This clonotype was recorded a few times. The chain couples TRBV27 to TRBJ2-7; D is unresolved. V lost 1 base, J lost 5 bases, and 15 bases lay in between. Germline V gene lookup returns CDR1 MNHEY and CDR2 SMNVEV (reference sequence). The CDR3 has 15 amino acids. CDR3 amino acids: CASSLLPGPRDEQYF. In nucleotides, the CDR3 is TGTGCCAGCAGTTTATTGCCAGGCCCTCGGGACGAGCAGTACTTC.

This clonotype was observed many times. V and J are TRBV28 and TRBJ2-7; TRBD1 matches at 10 bases. The germline CDR1 and CDR2 sequences are MDHEN and SYDVKM. V was clipped by 10 bases and J by 3 bases; unmatched bases: 9. The CDR3 contains 14 residues. The CDR3 nucleotides read TGTGCCATATCCGACCGGGACAGGGGCTACGAGCAGTACTTC. Protein sequence: CAISDRDRGYEQYF.

This clonotype was observed at least ten times. This chain uses TRBV11-2 with TRBJ1-5; maybe TRBD1 (6 bases). CDR3 length equals 14 residues. V lost 2 bases to trimming and J lost 6 bases, with 11 bases between them. From germline, CDR1 is SGHAT and CDR2 FQNNGV. This CDR3 is CASSLTGSGQPQHF. CDR3 nucleotide sequence: TGTGCCAGCAGCTTAACAGGGTCGGGTCAGCCCCAGCATTTT.

This clonotype was counted at least ten times. The chain uses TRBV7-2 and TRBJ2-3, with TRBD1 matching 9 bases. Germline V gene sequence: CDR1 SGHTA, CDR2 FQGNSA. The CDR3 covers 11 residues. Losses at the gene ends were 4 bases for V and 11 bases for J; bases not matched to a gene: 1. In DNA form, the CDR3 reads TGTGCCAGCAGCTCGGGACAGGGGCAGTATTTT. Translated: CASSSGQGQYF.

Notes on this clonotype: A much larger clone differs from this one at a single base, so this may be a read error. CDR3: CASSSIKSAPTDTQSF. The CDR3 bases are TGTGCCAGCAGCTCAATAAAATCTGCCCCCACAGATACGCAGTCTTTT. The chain has TRBV5-3 and TRBJ2-3; D gene uncertain. TRBV5-3 is placed among ORFs of uncertain function. The CDR3 length is 16 residues.

In this sample, this clonotype turned up a few times. The chain has TRBV24-1 and TRBJ2-5; 12 bases match TRBD2. V lost 3 bases, J lost 7 bases, and 8 bases stayed unmatched. CDR1 KGHDR and CDR2 SFDVKD come from the germline V gene. The CDR3 is 16 residues long. The CDR3 DNA follows: TGTGCCACCAGTGATACGACTAGCGGGAGAGTGGTGACCCAGTACTTC. The encoded protein is CATSDTTSGRVVTQYF.

Note on this clonotype: This may be a read error: a much more frequent sequence differs by one nucleotide. The chain joins TRBV28 to TRBJ1-2; 8 bases map to TRBD1. Unmatched junction bases numbered 6, after V lost 4 bases and J lost 2 bases. The CDR3 consists of 15 residues. Germline lookup yields CDR1 MDHEN and CDR2 SYDVKM. The chain's CDR3 is CASSSGQGHNYGYTF. CDR3 in DNA: TGTGCCAGCAGTTCTGGACAGGGACACAACTATGGCTACACCTTC.

In its sample, this clonotype was seen a few times. The chain has TRBV11-3 and TRBJ2-1; 7 nucleotides agree with TRBD2. The germline V gene encodes CDR1 SGHNT and CDR2 YENEEA. Trimming cost V 6 bases and J 1 base; bases outside gene matches: 9. This CDR3 contains 16 residues. CDR3 in amino acids: CASRTGTTPSYNEQFF. CDR3 DNA: TGTGCCAGCAGGACCGGGACTACTCCTTCCTACAATGAGCAGTTCTTC.

This clonotype was seen many times. The genes are TRBV7-9 and TRBJ2-1; 7 nucleotides match TRBD2. The CDR3 loop spans 16 amino acids. Germline-derived CDR1 and CDR2 are SEHNR and FQNEAQ (reference sequence). V gave up 5 bases and J gave up 3 bases; unmatched junction bases: 10. The CDR3 bases are TGTGCCAGCAGCGCCGGGGGTAGCGGGTACTACAATGAGCAGTTCTTC. Its protein is CASSAGGSGYYNEQFF.

This clonotype was seen many times. This chain joins TRBV4-3 and TRBJ2-1; 10 bases match TRBD2. The V gene's germline CDR1 is LGHNA and CDR2 YSLEER. V lost 1 base to trimming and J lost 8 bases; unmatched junction nucleotides: 8. The CDR3 extends over 16 amino acids. CDR3 bases: TGCGCCAGCAGCCAAGTCGGTCTAGCGGGAGTGTATGAGCAGTTCTTC. The encoded protein is CASSQVGLAGVYEQFF.

Remarks on this clonotype: A single base separates this from a much larger clone, so it may be a read error. This CDR3 fails to terminate in the conserved phenylalanine or tryptophan, so it likely reflects a read error. The chain is built from TRBV27 and TRBJ2-3; D is unclear. This CDR3 region has 13 residues. Germline assignment: CDR1 MNHEY and CDR2 SMNVEV (reference sequence). V shed 5 bases and J shed 6 bases, with 12 bases lying between them. CDR3 bases: TGTGCCAGCAGTACCCCCCCGGTCGATACGCAGTATCTT. Amino acid sequence: CASSTPPVDTQYL.

This clonotype was picked up many times. J is TRBJ2-7 and V is TRBV4-1; weak D call: TRBD1 (6 bases). Trimming took 4 bases from V and 3 from J, leaving 13 bases between them. From germline, CDR1 is MGHRA and CDR2 YSYEKL. The CDR3 is 14 amino acids. Here the CDR3 reads CASSLVTGSYEQYF. CDR3 DNA: TGCGCCAGCAGCCTCGTCACAGGGAGCTACGAGCAGTACTTC.

This clonotype was seen many times. This chain connects TRBV20-1 to TRBJ2-7; D is possibly TRBD2 (5 bases). V was clipped by 3 bases and J by 10 bases, with 16 bases between them. Germline CDR1 reads DFQATT; CDR2 reads SNEGSKA (reference sequence). This CDR3 contains 12 residues. The CDR3 spells CSARDEIREQYF. The CDR3 DNA follows: TGCAGTGCTAGGGACGAAATTCGGGAACAGTACTTC.

About this clonotype: One base away lies a much larger clone, so this may be a sequencing read error. The DNA of the CDR3 is TGTGCCAGCAGCTTAGCTGCGGGACTAGAATACAATGAGCTGTTCTTC. It codes for CASSLAAGLEYNELFF. The chain recombines TRBV7-9 with TRBJ2-1, with TRBD2 matching 8 bases. Germline CDR1 is SEHNR and CDR2 is FQNEAQ (reference sequence). This CDR3 comprises 16 residues.

Of note for this clonotype: This may stem from a read error, because a much larger clone lies one nucleotide away. CDR3 DNA sequence: TGTGCCAGCAGTTCTAGGTTACAAGGGACCCAGTACTTC. Translation: CASSSRLQGTQYF. V and J are TRBV28 and TRBJ2-5; no clear D. This CDR3 spans 13 amino acids. CDR1 is MDHEN, CDR2 SYDVKM, per germline.

This clonotype was recorded many times. CDR3 nucleotide sequence: TGTGCCAGCAGTTATTCTCCTCCCCAGCGGGAGGACTCCTACGAGCAGTACTTC. Its translation: CASSYSPPQREDSYEQYF. The rearrangement uses TRBV6-5 and TRBJ2-7, with 9 positions matching TRBD2. After removal of 3 bases from V and 0 bases from J, the junction contained 12 bases not matched to a gene. Germline V gene sequence: CDR1 MNHEY, CDR2 SVGAGI. This CDR3 region has 18 residues.

The table lists this clonotype with many counts. The CDR3 loop reads CASSQDGSGTYNEQFF. The CDR3 DNA reads as TGTGCCAGCAGCCAAGATGGGTCGGGAACCTACAATGAGCAGTTCTTC. The genes are TRBV3-1 and TRBJ2-1; D might be TRBD2 (5 bases). Trimming cost V 0 bases and J 2 bases, with 11 bases left between them. The CDR3 sequence is 16 residues long. Per germline, CDR1 LGHDT and CDR2 YNNKEL (reference sequence).

There are many counts of this clonotype. This rearrangement joins TRBV9 to TRBJ2-7; no definite D call. With 4 bases removed from V and 7 bases from J, the gap between germline ends came to 24 bases. This CDR3 region has 16 residues. CDR1 and CDR2 (germline): SGDLS, YYNGEE. The CDR3 region is CASSLRLETLLGEQYF. The CDR3 bases are TGTGCCAGCAGCCTTCGCCTCGAGACCCTCCTGGGAGAGCAGTACTTC.

On this clonotype itself: A read error may explain this, as a much larger clone is one base away. The J gene is TRBJ2-7, the V gene TRBV3-1; 8 bases align to TRBD1. V shed 4 bases and J 3 bases; nucleotides not matched to a gene: 11. The V gene's germline CDR1 is LGHDT and CDR2 YNNKEL (reference sequence). The CDR3 totals 16 residues. The DNA for the CDR3 is TGTGCCAGCAGCCCCCTTGAGACAGGGGAAATCTACGAGCAGTACTTC. Amino acids: CASSPLETGEIYEQYF.

This clonotype came up many times. The gene calls are TRBV12-3 or TRBV12-4 and TRBJ1-1, with D perhaps matching TRBD1 (5 bases). V was shortened by 0 bases and J by 3 bases, with 14 bases between the two germline ends. The CDR3 is 16 amino acids. The CDR3 loop is CASSLAQRRGYTEAFF. The DNA for the CDR3 is TGTGCCAGCAGTTTAGCGCAGAGGAGGGGATACACTGAAGCTTTCTTT.

This clonotype was seen just once. A clone one base away is much larger, so this may be a read error. V gene TRBV27 combines with J gene TRBJ1-1; no definite D call. V was cut by 8 bases and J by 1 base, with 11 bases left in between. The CDR3 sequence is 13 residues long. Germline V gene data show CDR1 as MNHEY and CDR2 as SMNVEV (reference sequence). The CDR3 DNA follows: TGTGCCAGCGGTCCCCCAGGGAACACTGAAGCTTTCTTT. Its translation is CASGPPGNTEAFF.

At least ten counts were recorded for this clonotype. V gene TRBV7-6 combines with J gene TRBJ2-7; maybe TRBD2 (6 bases). V was clipped by 5 bases and J by 4 bases, with 24 bases between them. In germline, CDR1 is SGHVS, CDR2 FNYEAQ. This CDR3 region has 17 residues. CDR3 protein: CASSPGVDYAISYEQYF. In DNA, the CDR3 is TGTGCCAGCAGCCCCGGGGTGGACTACGCGATCAGTTACGAGCAGTACTTC. The full variable domain, in which reference TRBV7-6 and TRBJ2-7 provide the parts outside the CDR3, is GAGVSQSPRYKVTKRGQDVALRCDPISGHVSLYWYRQALGQGPEFLTYFNYEAQQDKSGLPNDRFSAERPEGSISTLTIQRTEQRDSAMYRCASSPGVDYAISYEQYFGPGTRLTVT.

The genes are TRBV3-1 and TRBJ2-7; tentative D call: TRBD2 (7 bases). Trimming shortened V by 5 bases and J by 2 bases, and 10 bases separated the two germline ends. CDR1 is LGHDT, CDR2 YNNKEL, per germline (reference sequence). CDR3 length: 13 residues. The CDR3 sequence is CASSKGGAYEQYF. CDR3 sequence (DNA): TGTGCCAGCAGCAAAGGGGGGGCCTACGAGCAGTACTTC.